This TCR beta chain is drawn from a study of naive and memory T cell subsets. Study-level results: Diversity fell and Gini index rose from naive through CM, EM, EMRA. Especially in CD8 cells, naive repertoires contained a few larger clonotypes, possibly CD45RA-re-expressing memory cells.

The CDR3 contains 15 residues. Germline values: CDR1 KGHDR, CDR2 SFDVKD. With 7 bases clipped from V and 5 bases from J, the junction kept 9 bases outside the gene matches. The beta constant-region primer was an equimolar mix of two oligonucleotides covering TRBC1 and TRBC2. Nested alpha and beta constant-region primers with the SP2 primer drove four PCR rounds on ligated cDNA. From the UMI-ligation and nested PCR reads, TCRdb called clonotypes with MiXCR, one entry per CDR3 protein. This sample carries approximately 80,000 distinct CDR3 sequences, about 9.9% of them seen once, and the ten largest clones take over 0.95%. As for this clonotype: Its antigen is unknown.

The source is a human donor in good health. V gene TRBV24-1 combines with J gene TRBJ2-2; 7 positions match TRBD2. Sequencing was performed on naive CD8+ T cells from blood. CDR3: CATSPRGGRTGELFF. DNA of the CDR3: TGTGCCACCAGCCCTCGGGGAGGGAGGACCGGGGAGCTGTTTTTT.